Listed below are T cell receptor beta chains from one sample, sequenced in a study of T cells in localized non-small cell lung cancer. Method: immunoSEQ multiplex PCR; TCRdb's copy keeps in-frame clones and lacks some. Among about a thousand clones listed, about 30% were seen once. Sequencing was performed on lung tumor tissue, taken before any cancer treatment. The receptors shown here come from a woman aged 40-75 years with stage I squamous cell lung carcinoma. Each CDR3 is given with its conserved first and last residue. The D gene is left open where the match is weak. The size entry is marked missing in some rows and otherwise reads once, few, many or a size class.

v_call	d_call	clone_size	j_call	cdr3_aa	cdr3_nt
TRBV12-2	NA	NA	TRBJ2-6	CAIERGFGANVLTF	TGTGCCATCGAAAGGGGTTTTGGGGCCAACGTCCTGACTTTC
TRBV19	NA	NA	TRBJ1-1	CASSIRYEAFF	TGTGCCAGTAGTATCCGATATGAAGCTTTCTTT
TRBV19	TRBD1	NA	TRBJ1-2	CASSIRSGQGGYGYTF	TGTGCCAGTAGTATACGCTCCGGACAGGGGGGCTATGGCTACACCTTC
TRBV6-8	TRBD1	medium-sized	TRBJ1-2	CASSPTGGGYTF	TGTGCCAGCAGCCCGACAGGGGGTGGCTACACCTTC
TRBV9	NA	few	TRBJ2-1	CASSVGRQNYNEQFF	TGTGCCAGCAGTGTAGGTAGACAAAATTACAATGAGCAGTTCTTC
TRBV11-3	NA	NA	TRBJ2-5	CASSLPVQGKETQYF	TGTGCCAGCAGCTTGCCCGTCCAGGGTAAAGAGACCCAGTACTTC
TRBV29-1	NA	NA	TRBJ2-5	CSVGSSRGETQYF	TGCAGCGTGGGATCTAGCAGGGGAGAGACCCAGTACTTC
TRBV9	TRBD2	medium-sized	TRBJ2-5	CASSVKAGGLQETQYF	TGTGCCAGCAGCGTAAAAGCGGGGGGACTTCAAGAGACCCAGTACTTC
TRBV6-8	NA	few	TRBJ2-3	CASSVRYREVGDTQYF	TGTGCCAGCAGTGTACGATACAGGGAGGTGGGAGATACGCAGTATTTT
TRBV6-8	NA	NA	TRBJ2-2	CASSYSGGSGELFF	TGTGCCAGCAGTTACTCAGGGGGATCTGGGGAGCTGTTTTTT
TRBV29-1	NA	few	TRBJ1-2	CSVVKGDYGYTF	TGCAGCGTAGTAAAGGGTGACTATGGCTACACCTTC
TRBV4-1	NA	few	TRBJ1-6	CASSQVDRNSPLHF	TGCGCCAGCAGCCAAGTAGACAGGAATTCACCCCTCCACTTT
TRBV15	TRBD1	NA	TRBJ2-1	CATRGTGEGNEQFF	TGTGCCACCAGAGGGACAGGGGAAGGTAATGAGCAGTTCTTC
TRBV7-4	NA	few	TRBJ1-3	CASSLWDIGNTIYF	TGTGCCAGCAGCCTGTGGGACATAGGAAACACCATATATTTT
TRBV11-3	NA	medium-sized	TRBJ2-5	CASSPVRGRSEETQYF	TGTGCCAGCAGCCCCGTGAGGGGAAGGTCGGAGGAGACCCAGTACTTC
TRBV4-1	NA	large	TRBJ1-5	CASSQDEDKRQPQHF	TGCGCCAGCAGCCAAGATGAGGACAAGCGGCAGCCCCAGCATTTT
TRBV5-1	TRBD1	NA	TRBJ1-1	CASSRQSGQGTEAFF	TGCGCCAGCAGCAGACAATCCGGACAGGGAACTGAAGCTTTCTTT
TRBV29-1	NA	NA	TRBJ2-3	CSVIGASTDTQYF	TGCAGCGTTATAGGGGCCAGCACAGATACGCAGTATTTT
TRBV6-8	NA	few	TRBJ2-2	CASSYQSPNTGELFF	TGTGCCAGCAGTTATCAGTCCCCGAACACCGGGGAGCTGTTTTTT
TRBV25-1	NA	NA	TRBJ1-2	CASSGHRYGYTF	TGTGCCAGCAGTGGGCACAGGTATGGCTACACCTTC
TRBV19	NA	NA	TRBJ1-1	CASSIRGAPSEAFF	TGTGCCAGTAGTATTCGGGGGGCACCTTCTGAAGCTTTCTTT
TRBV19	TRBD1	NA	TRBJ2-5	CAKPRTGRETQYF	TGTGCCAAACCCAGGACAGGGAGGGAGACCCAGTACTTC
TRBV30	TRBD2	once	TRBJ2-1	CAWSVRLAGKDEQFF	TGTGCCTGGAGTGTACGGCTAGCGGGGAAGGATGAGCAGTTCTTC
TRBV19	TRBD1	NA	TRBJ2-7	CASSPRTGIHEQYF	TGTGCCAGTAGTCCGCGGACAGGGATCCACGAGCAGTACTTC
TRBV11-3	TRBD2	NA	TRBJ2-1	CASSVRSGGDDEQFF	TGTGCCAGCAGCGTACGTAGCGGGGGGGACGATGAGCAGTTCTTC
TRBV5-3	NA	few	TRBJ1-4	CARSLESESRRNEKLFF	TGTGCCAGAAGCTTGGAATCTGAAAGTCGCAGGAATGAAAAATTGTTTTTT
TRBV25-1	NA	few	TRBJ2-2	CASSAAGGAGELFF	TGTGCCAGCAGTGCCGCGGGCGGGGCCGGGGAGCTGTTTTTT
TRBV14	NA	NA	TRBJ2-5	CASSQEGGGETQYF	TGTGCCAGCAGCCAAGAAGGAGGGGGAGAGACCCAGTACTTC
TRBV19	NA	NA	TRBJ1-5	CASTQDSVHNQPQHF	TGTGCCAGTACCCAAGATTCGGTACACAATCAGCCCCAGCATTTT
TRBV12-5	TRBD2	NA	TRBJ2-3	CASTKGLAGTDTQYF	TGTGCCAGCACCAAAGGACTAGCGGGGACAGATACGCAGTATTTT
TRBV18	NA	NA	TRBJ2-3	CASSPDSRSLTDTQYF	TGTGCCAGCTCACCAGACAGCCGATCTCTCACAGATACGCAGTATTTT
TRBV30	NA	few	TRBJ1-1	CAWSVTVITEAFF	TGTGCCTGGAGTGTAACGGTCATCACTGAAGCTTTCTTT
TRBV30	NA	NA	TRBJ1-5	CAWSGQLFNQPQHF	TGTGCCTGGAGTGGACAGCTTTTCAATCAGCCCCAGCATTTT
TRBV25-1	NA	NA	TRBJ1-1	CASARSGGSGTEAFF	TGTGCCAGTGCCCGGTCGGGGGGCAGTGGCACTGAAGCTTTCTTT
TRBV19	TRBD2	NA	TRBJ2-1	CASSGGAYNEQFF	TGTGCCAGTAGCGGGGGGGCCTACAATGAGCAGTTCTTC
TRBV19	NA	NA	TRBJ2-4	CASSAVPGVLAKNIQYF	TGTGCCAGTAGTGCAGTTCCAGGGGTCTTAGCCAAAAACATTCAGTACTTC
TRBV4-1	NA	medium-sized	TRBJ1-1	CASSQDFQGGEAFF	TGCGCCAGCAGCCAAGATTTTCAGGGAGGGGAAGCTTTCTTT
TRBV28	TRBD1	NA	TRBJ2-3	CASSYETGTGWLFTDTQYF	TGTGCCAGCAGCTACGAAACCGGGACAGGTTGGCTATTCACAGATACGCAGTATTTT
TRBV11-3	NA	NA	TRBJ2-7	CASSLDQGNYEQYF	TGTGCCAGCAGCTTGGACCAGGGGAACTACGAGCAGTACTTC
TRBV11-3	TRBD1	large	TRBJ1-1	CASSRDRGGTEAFF	TGTGCCAGCAGCCGCGACAGGGGAGGCACTGAAGCTTTCTTT
TRBV9	NA	large	TRBJ2-5	CASSRSSGVGETQYF	TGTGCCAGCAGCCGTTCCTCAGGGGTGGGGGAGACCCAGTACTTC
TRBV6-8	TRBD2	large	TRBJ2-3	CASSWRGGPTDTQYF	TGTGCCAGCAGTTGGCGGGGGGGCCCCACAGATACGCAGTATTTT
TRBV15	NA	NA	TRBJ1-1	CATSRGGRDTEAFF	TGTGCCACCAGCAGAGGGGGACGTGACACTGAAGCTTTCTTT
TRBV19	NA	NA	TRBJ1-5	CASSLDTSSNQPQHF	TGTGCCAGTAGTCTCGATACTAGTAGCAATCAGCCCCAGCATTTT
TRBV9	NA	NA	TRBJ2-5	CAISAGDTQETQYF	TGTGCCATCTCGGCGGGGGACACCCAAGAGACCCAGTACTTC
TRBV14	NA	NA	TRBJ1-6	CASSRGSYNSPLHF	TGTGCCAGCAGCAGAGGCTCCTATAATTCACCCCTCCACTTT
TRBV19	NA	NA	TRBJ1-1	CASSTSGTRGTEAFF	TGTGCCAGTAGTACTTCCGGGACAAGAGGCACTGAAGCTTTCTTT
TRBV30	TRBD1	few	TRBJ1-6	CAWGTGHNNSPLHF	TGTGCCTGGGGGACAGGCCACAATAATTCACCCCTCCACTTT
TRBV11-3	NA	medium-sized	TRBJ2-2	CASRSSGGAMSTGELFF	TGTGCCAGCAGGAGCTCCGGAGGGGCGATGTCGACCGGGGAGCTGTTTTTT